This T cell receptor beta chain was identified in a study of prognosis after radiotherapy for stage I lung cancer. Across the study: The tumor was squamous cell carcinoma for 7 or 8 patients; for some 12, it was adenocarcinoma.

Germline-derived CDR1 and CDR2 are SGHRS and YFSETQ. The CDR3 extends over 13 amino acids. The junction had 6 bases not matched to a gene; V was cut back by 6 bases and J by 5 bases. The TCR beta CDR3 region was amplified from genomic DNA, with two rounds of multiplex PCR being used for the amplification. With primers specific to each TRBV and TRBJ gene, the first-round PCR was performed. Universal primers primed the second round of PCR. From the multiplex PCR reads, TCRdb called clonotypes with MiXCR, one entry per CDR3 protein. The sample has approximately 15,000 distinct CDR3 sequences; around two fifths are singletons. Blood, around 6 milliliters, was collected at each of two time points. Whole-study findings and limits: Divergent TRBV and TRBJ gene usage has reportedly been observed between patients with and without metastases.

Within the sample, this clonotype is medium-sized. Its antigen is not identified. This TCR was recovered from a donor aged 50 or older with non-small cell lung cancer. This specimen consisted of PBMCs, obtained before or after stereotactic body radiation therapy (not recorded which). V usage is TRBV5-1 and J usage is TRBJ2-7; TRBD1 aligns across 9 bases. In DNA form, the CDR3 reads TGCGCCAGCAACTTACAGGGGGCCAACGAGCAGTACTTC. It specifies CASNLQGANEQYF.